This TCR beta chain emerged from a study of immune evolution from preneoplasia to lung adenocarcinoma. CDR1 MGHRA and CDR2 YSYEKL come from the germline V gene. V lost 4 bases to trimming and J lost 2 bases; unmatched junction nucleotides: 5. The CDR3 is made up of 14 amino acids. Concerning this clone: Its target is not known.

Study outcomes and limitations: Highest clonality occurred in KRAS-mutant, not EGFR-mutant or double wild-type, nodules.

Assay: immunoSEQ multiplex PCR; the TCRdb copy retains only in-frame clones and omits some. The data contain fewer than 6,000 clones, over 75% of them seen just once; the ten biggest clones take up less than 14%. The rearrangement links TRBV4-1 to TRBJ2-7, with 7 bases aligning to TRBD2. The material sequenced was FFPE minimally invasive lung adenocarcinoma tissue. This clonotype was sampled from a person aged 55 to 79 with lung adenocarcinoma. This CDR3 reads CASSLAGETYEQYF. The CDR3 DNA reads TGCGCCAGCAGCCTAGCGGGTGAAACCTACGAGCAGTACTTC.